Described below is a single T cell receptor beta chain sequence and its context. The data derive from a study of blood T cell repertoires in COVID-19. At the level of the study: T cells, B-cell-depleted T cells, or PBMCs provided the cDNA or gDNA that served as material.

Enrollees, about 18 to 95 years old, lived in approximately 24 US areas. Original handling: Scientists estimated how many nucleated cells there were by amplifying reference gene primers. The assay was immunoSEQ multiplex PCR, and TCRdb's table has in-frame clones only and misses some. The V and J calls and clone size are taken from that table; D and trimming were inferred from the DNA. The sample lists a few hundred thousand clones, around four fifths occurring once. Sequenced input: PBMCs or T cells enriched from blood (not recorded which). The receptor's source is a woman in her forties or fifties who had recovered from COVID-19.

The CDR3, as DNA: TGTGCCACCACGGGGGTCGGGGAGCTGTTTTTT. Its protein is CATTGVGELFF. This rearrangement joins TRBV19 to TRBJ2-2, with D tentatively TRBD2 (6 bases). From germline, CDR1 is LNHDA and CDR2 SQIVND (reference sequence). The CDR3 has 11 amino acids. V was shortened by 10 bases and J by 7 bases, with 10 bases between the two germline ends.